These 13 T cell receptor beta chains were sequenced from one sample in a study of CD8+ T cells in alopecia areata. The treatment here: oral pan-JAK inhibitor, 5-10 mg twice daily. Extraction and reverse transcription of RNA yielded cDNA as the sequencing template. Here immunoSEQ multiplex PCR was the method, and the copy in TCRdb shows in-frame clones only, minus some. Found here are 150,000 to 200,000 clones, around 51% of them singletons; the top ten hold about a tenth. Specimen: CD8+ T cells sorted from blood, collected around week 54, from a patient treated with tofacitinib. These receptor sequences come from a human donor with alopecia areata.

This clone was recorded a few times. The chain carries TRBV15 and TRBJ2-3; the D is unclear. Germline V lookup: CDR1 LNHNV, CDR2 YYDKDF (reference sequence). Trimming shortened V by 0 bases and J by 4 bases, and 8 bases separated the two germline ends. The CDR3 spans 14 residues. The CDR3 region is CATSRDFNADTQYF. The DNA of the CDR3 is TGTGCCACCAGCAGAGATTTTAACGCAGATACGCAGTATTTT.

CDR3 sequence reads: CASSFLDRRFNYGYTF. Written as DNA, the CDR3 is TGTGCCAGCAGTTTCTTGGACAGAAGATTCAACTATGGCTACACCTTC. The chain combines TRBV27 with TRBJ1-2, with D possibly being TRBD1 (6 bases). The CDR3 length is 16 residues. In germline, CDR1 is MNHEY, CDR2 SMNVEV (reference sequence). Trimming pared 3 bases from V and 2 bases from J, leaving 16 bases between.

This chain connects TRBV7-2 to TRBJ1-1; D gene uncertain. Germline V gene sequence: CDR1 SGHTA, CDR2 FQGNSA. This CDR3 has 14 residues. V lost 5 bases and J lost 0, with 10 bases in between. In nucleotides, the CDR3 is TGTGCCAGCAGCCCAAGACGGATGAACACTGAAGCTTTCTTT. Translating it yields CASSPRRMNTEAFF.

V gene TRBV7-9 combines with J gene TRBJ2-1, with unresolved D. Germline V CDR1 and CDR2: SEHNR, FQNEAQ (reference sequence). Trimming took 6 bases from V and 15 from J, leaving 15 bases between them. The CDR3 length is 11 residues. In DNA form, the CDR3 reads TGTGCCAGCAGATCCGCAATAGGCGGGTTCTTC. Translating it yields CASRSAIGGFF. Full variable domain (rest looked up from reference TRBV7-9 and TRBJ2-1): DTGVSQNPRHKITKRGQNVTFRCDPISEHNRLYWYRQTLGQGPEFLTYFQNEAQLEKSRLLSDRFSAERPKGSFSTLEIQRTEQGDSAMYLCASRSAIGGFFGPGTRLTVL.

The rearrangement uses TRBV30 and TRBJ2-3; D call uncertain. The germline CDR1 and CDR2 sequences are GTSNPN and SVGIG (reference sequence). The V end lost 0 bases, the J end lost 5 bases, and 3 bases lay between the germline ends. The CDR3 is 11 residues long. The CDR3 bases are TGTGCCTGGAGTGTAAAAGATACGCAGTATTTT. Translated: CAWSVKDTQYF.

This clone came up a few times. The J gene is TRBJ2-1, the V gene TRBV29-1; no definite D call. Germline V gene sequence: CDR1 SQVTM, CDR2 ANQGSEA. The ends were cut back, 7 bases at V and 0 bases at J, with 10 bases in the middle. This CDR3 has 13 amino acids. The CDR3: CSAGRSSYNEQFF. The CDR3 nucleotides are TGCAGCGCCGGACGTAGCTCCTACAATGAGCAGTTCTTC.

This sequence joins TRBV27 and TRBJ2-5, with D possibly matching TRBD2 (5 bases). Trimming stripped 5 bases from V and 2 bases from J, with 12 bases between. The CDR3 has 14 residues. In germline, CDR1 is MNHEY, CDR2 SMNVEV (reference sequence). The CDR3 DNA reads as TGTGCCAGCAGTCCCGACTATAGTCAAGAGACCCAGTACTTC. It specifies CASSPDYSQETQYF.

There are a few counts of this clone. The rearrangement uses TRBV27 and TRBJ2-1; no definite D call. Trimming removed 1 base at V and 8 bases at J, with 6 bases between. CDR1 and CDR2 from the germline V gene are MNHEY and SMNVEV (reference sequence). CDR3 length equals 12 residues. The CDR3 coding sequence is TGTGCCAGCAGTTTATTAGGAGATGAGCAGTTCTTC. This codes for CASSLLGDEQFF.

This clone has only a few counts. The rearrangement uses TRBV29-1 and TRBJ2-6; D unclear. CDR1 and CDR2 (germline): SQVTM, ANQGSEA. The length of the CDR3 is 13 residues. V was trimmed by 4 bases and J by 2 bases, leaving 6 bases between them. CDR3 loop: CSVVPAGANVLTF. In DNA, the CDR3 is TGCAGCGTTGTCCCGGCTGGGGCCAACGTCCTGACTTTC.

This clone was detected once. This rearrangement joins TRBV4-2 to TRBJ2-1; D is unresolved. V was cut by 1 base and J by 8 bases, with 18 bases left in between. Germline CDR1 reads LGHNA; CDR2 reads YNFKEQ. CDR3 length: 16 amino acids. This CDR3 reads CASSQVVGSGRYEQFF. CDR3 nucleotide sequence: TGTGCCAGCAGCCAAGTCGTTGGGTCGGGTCGGTATGAGCAGTTCTTC.

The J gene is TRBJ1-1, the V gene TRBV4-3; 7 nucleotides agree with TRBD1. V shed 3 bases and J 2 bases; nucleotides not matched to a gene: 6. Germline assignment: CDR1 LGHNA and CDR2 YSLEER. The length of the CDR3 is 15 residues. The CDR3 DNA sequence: TGCGCCAGCAGCCAGCGACAGGGACTTAACACTGAAGCTTTCTTT. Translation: CASSQRQGLNTEAFF.

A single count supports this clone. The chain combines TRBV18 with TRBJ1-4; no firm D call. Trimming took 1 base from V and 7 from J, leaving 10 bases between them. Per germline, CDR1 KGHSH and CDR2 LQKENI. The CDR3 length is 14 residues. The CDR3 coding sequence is TGTGCCAGCTCACCACAGGTGCAGACTGAAAAACTGTTTTTT. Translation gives CASSPQVQTEKLFF.

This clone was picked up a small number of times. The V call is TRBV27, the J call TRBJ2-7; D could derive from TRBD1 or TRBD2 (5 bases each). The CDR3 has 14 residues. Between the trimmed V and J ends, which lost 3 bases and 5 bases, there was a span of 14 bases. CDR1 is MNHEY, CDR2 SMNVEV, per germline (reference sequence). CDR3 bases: TGTGCCAGCAGTTTGGCCGGGACCAAGAACGAGCAGTACTTC. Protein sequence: CASSLAGTKNEQYF.